This T cell receptor beta chain was sequenced in a study of early T cells in non-severe SARS-CoV-2 infection. Study information: The chains were unpaired, and the sequenced material was bulk RNA from unsorted whole blood.

The length of the CDR3 is 18 residues. Germline V gene data show CDR1 as MGHDK and CDR2 as SYGVNS. Unmatched junction bases numbered 10, after V lost 3 bases and J lost 0 bases. This clonotype was observed at least ten times. Researchers tagged individual cDNA molecules with unique molecular identifiers. TCRdb analysed the 5' RACE reads with MiXCR anew, one entry per CDR3 protein. The data contain 50,000 to 60,000 distinct CDR3 sequences, approximately 11% of them singletons. The material sequenced was whole blood. The J gene is TRBJ2-2, the V gene TRBV25-1, with 7 nucleotides matching TRBD1. The origin of this receptor is an adult who was a healthcare worker with PCR-confirmed SARS-CoV-2 infection or an uninfected control (not recorded which). This CDR3 reads CASSEEDRAPPNTGELFF. For the CDR3, the DNA is TGTGCCAGCAGTGAGGAAGACAGGGCGCCCCCGAACACCGGGGAGCTGTTTTTT.